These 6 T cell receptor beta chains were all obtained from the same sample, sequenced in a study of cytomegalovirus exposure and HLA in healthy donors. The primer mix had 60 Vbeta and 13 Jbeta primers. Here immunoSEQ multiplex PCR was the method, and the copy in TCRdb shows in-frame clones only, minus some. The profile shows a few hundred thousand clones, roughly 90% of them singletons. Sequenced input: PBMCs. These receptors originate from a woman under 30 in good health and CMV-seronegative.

The CDR3 spells CASSIDSQGAQTEAFF. The CDR3 DNA sequence: TGTGCCAGTAGTATAGATTCACAGGGGGCGCAGACTGAAGCTTTCTTT. The V gene is TRBV19, the J gene TRBJ1-1, with TRBD1 identical over 9 bases. The germline V gene has CDR1 LNHDA and CDR2 SQIVND (reference sequence). The CDR3 has 16 residues. V shed 0 bases and J 5 bases; nucleotides not matched to a gene: 7.

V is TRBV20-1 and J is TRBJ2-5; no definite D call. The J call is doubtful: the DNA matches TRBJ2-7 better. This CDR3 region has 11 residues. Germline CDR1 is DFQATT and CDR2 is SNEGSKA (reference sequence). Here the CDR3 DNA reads TGCAGTGTCCCTAAGATCTACGAGCAGTACTTC. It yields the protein CSVPKIYEQYF.

CDR3 protein: CALSGLAYEQYF. The CDR3 nucleotides read TGTGCCCTATCGGGACTAGCATACGAGCAGTACTTC. The genes are TRBV6-1 and TRBJ2-5, with TRBD2 matching over 9 bases. Near its end, the DNA agrees better with TRBJ2-7, so the J call may be wrong. The CDR3 totals 12 residues. Germline-derived CDR1 and CDR2 are MNHNS and SASEGT.

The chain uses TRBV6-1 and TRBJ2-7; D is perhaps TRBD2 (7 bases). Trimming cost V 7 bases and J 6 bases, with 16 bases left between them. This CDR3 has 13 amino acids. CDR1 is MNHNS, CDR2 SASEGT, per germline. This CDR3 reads CASNRGGAFEQYF. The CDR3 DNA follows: TGTGCCAGCAACAGAGGGGGGGCTTTCGAGCAGTACTTC.

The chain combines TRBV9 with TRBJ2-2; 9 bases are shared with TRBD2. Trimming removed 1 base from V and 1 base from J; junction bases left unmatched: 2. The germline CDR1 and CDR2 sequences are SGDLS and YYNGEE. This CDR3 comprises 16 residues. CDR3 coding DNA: TGTGCCAGCAGCGTATCTAGCGGGGTGAACACCGGGGAGCTGTTTTTT. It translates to CASSVSSGVNTGELFF.

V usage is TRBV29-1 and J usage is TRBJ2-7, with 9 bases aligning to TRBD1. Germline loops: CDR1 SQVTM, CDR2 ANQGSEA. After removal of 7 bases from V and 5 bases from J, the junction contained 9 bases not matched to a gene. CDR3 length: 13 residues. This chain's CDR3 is CSGGQGKTNEQYF. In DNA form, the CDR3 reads TGCAGCGGGGGACAGGGAAAAACCAACGAGCAGTACTTC.